One sample yielded the 20 T cell receptor beta chains listed below, sequenced in a study of CD8 T cells in ankylosing spondylitis. TCRdb itself ran the 5' RACE reads through MiXCR, one entry per CDR3 protein. Of 340,000 or so distinct CDR3 sequences listed, about 14% are singletons. The specimen sequenced was blood, either unsorted or a sorted T cell fraction (not recorded which). The receptors stem from a male donor with ankylosing spondylitis or in good health (not recorded which).

The chain uses TRBV27 and TRBJ1-1, with 7 bases aligning to TRBD1. The germline V gene encodes CDR1 MNHEY and CDR2 SMNVEV (reference sequence). The CDR3 totals 14 residues. V lost 6 bases to trimming and J lost 4 bases; unmatched junction nucleotides: 8. This CDR3 is CASRPTGVGTEAFF. CDR3 coding DNA: TGTGCCAGCAGACCTACAGGGGTTGGCACTGAAGCTTTCTTT.

The genes are TRBV29-1 and TRBJ2-7; 10 positions match TRBD1. The CDR3 extends over 14 amino acids. The V segment lost 4 bases and the J segment 5 bases; nucleotides outside the gene matches: 8. Germline V gene sequence: CDR1 SQVTM, CDR2 ANQGSEA. This chain's CDR3 is CSVGVGQGRNEQYF. CDR3 coding DNA: TGCAGCGTTGGAGTGGGACAGGGGAGGAACGAGCAGTACTTC.

This chain uses TRBV3-1 with TRBJ2-1; 9 nucleotides match TRBD2. Germline V gene lookup returns CDR1 LGHDT and CDR2 YNNKEL (reference sequence). The CDR3 totals 16 residues. The J segment lost 8 bases and the V segment lost 0 bases, leaving 8 bases of the junction unmatched. The CDR3 is CASSQDRGGRGDEQFF. Written as DNA, the CDR3 is TGTGCCAGCAGCCAAGATCGGGGCGGGAGGGGCGATGAGCAGTTCTTC.

This clonotype appeared many times. The rearrangement joins TRBV25-1 to TRBJ1-1; 9 bases agree with TRBD1. CDR1 and CDR2 (germline): MGHDK, SYGVNS. The CDR3 consists of 17 residues. J gave up 3 bases and V 4 bases, and 12 bases lay outside the gene matches. CDR3 DNA: TGTGCCAGCAGTGGATCCGGCGACAGGGGGTTTCACACTGAAGCTTTCTTT. Protein product: CASSGSGDRGFHTEAFF.

The chain uses TRBV10-3 and TRBJ1-3; D remains unclear. Trimming pared 3 bases from V and 6 bases from J, leaving 3 bases between. Looked up from germline, CDR1 is ENHRY and CDR2 is SYGVKD. This CDR3 contains 11 residues. CDR3 nucleotides: TGTGCCATCAGTGACGAAAACACCATATATTTT. Residues: CAISDENTIYF.

The chain recombines TRBV7-2 with TRBJ1-4, with D unresolved. Trimming removed 5 bases from V and 4 bases from J, with 14 bases in between. The CDR3 is 15 residues long. Germline assignment: CDR1 SGHTA and CDR2 FQGNSA. The CDR3 spells CASSLRWALNEKLFF. In DNA form, the CDR3 reads TGTGCCAGCAGCCTTAGATGGGCCCTTAATGAAAAACTGTTTTTT. Supplemented by reference TRBV7-2 and TRBJ1-4, the full variable domain reads GAGVSQSPSNKVTEKGKDVELRCDPISGHTALYWYRQSLGQGLEFLIYFQGNSAPDKSGLPSDRFSAERTGGSVSTLTIQRTQQEDSAVYLCASSLRWALNEKLFFGSGTQLSVL.

This clonotype showed up just a few times. The chain carries TRBV7-8 and TRBJ2-1, with TRBD2 matching over 9 bases. Germline V gives CDR1 SGHVS, CDR2 FQNEAQ. The J segment lost 10 bases and the V segment lost 1 base, leaving 17 bases of the junction unmatched. This CDR3 spans 18 amino acids. DNA for the CDR3: TGTGCCAGCAGCTTAGTAGGAAGAGGCGGGGGGGCCAGAGGGGAGCAGTTCTTC. Its protein product is CASSLVGRGGGARGEQFF.

This clonotype was counted at least ten times. One end of the junction varies from germline; a read error may be responsible. This sequence joins TRBV7-2 and TRBJ2-7; maybe TRBD2 (6 bases). This CDR3 is 14 amino acids long. Germline V gene data show CDR1 as SGHTA and CDR2 as FQGNSA. In DNA, the CDR3 is TGTGCCAGCAGCCTAGCGAGACTTTCCTACGAGCAGTACTTC. Translating gives CASSLARLSYEQYF. Together with reference TRBV7-2 and TRBJ2-7, the CDR3 gives the full variable domain: GAGVSQSPSNKVTEKGKDVELRCDPISGHTALYWYRQSLGQGLEFLIYFQGNSAPDKSGLPSDRFSAERTGGSVSTLTIQRTQQEDSAVYLCASSLARLSYEQYFGPGTRLTVT.

This clonotype was seen ten or more times. The CDR3 spells CASSFESGGMNTGELFF. The CDR3 DNA reads as TGCGCCAGCAGCTTTGAATCAGGGGGTATGAACACCGGGGAGCTGTTTTTT. The V gene is TRBV5-1, the J gene TRBJ2-2; 7 nucleotides line up with TRBD1. CDR3 length: 17 amino acids. Germline trimming cut 2 bases from V and 1 base from J; bases unmatched to any gene: 8. Germline values: CDR1 SGHRS, CDR2 YFSETQ.

The chain is built from TRBV12-3 or TRBV12-4 and TRBJ2-4; TRBD1 is a possible D gene (6 bases). CDR3 length: 14 residues. V shed 6 bases and J shed 2 bases, with 11 bases lying between them. The CDR3 coding sequence is TGTGCCAGCAGCCCCACAGGGTCCAAAAACATTCAGTACTTC. This gives the protein CASSPTGSKNIQYF.

The chain links TRBV5-6 to TRBJ2-3; D assignment may be TRBD1 or TRBD2 (5 bases each). Per germline, CDR1 SGHDT and CDR2 YYEEEE. Trimming stripped 4 bases from V and 0 bases from J, with 15 bases between. The CDR3 is 16 residues long. The CDR3 bases are TGTGCCAGCAGCCCACTTGGGGGAACTAGCACAGATACGCAGTATTTT. It codes for CASSPLGGTSTDTQYF.

The genes are TRBV29-1 and TRBJ2-5; no reliable D call. Trimming took off 1 base at V and 2 bases at J, with 8 bases between the two ends. Per germline, CDR1 SQVTM and CDR2 ANQGSEA. This CDR3 contains 13 residues. The CDR3 region has the DNA TGCAGCGTTGAAGGGAGTGGTCAAGAGACCCAGTACTTC. It codes for CSVEGSGQETQYF.

Many counts were recorded for this clonotype. V and J are TRBV29-1 and TRBJ1-1, with D possibly being TRBD1 (5 bases). The length of the CDR3 is 12 residues. V was cut by 8 bases and J by 0 bases, with 10 bases left in between. Germline CDR1 reads SQVTM; CDR2 reads ANQGSEA. The CDR3 sequence is CSSGTVNTEAFF. CDR3 nucleotides: TGCAGCTCAGGGACTGTGAACACTGAAGCTTTCTTT.

This clonotype was detected ten times or more. V is TRBV29-1 and J is TRBJ1-2; D uncertain. Germline CDR1 and CDR2: SQVTM and ANQGSEA. There are 15 residues in the CDR3. V was cut by 6 bases and J by 6 bases, with 23 bases left in between. The CDR3 coding sequence is TGCAGCGTCCTGCAACTCTTCGGGTTGGCGGATGGCTACACCTTC. Protein product: CSVLQLFGLADGYTF.

This clonotype was seen at least ten times. This rearrangement joins TRBV4-1 to TRBJ1-2; no firm D call. The CDR3 loop spans 14 amino acids. Trimming removed 1 base at V and 6 bases at J, with 12 bases between. Per the germline V gene, CDR1 is MGHRA and CDR2 is YSYEKL. CDR3 bases: TGCGCCAGCAGCCAAGCATTTCTAGGCGATGGCTACACCTTC. Protein: CASSQAFLGDGYTF.

This chain links TRBV30 with TRBJ2-2, with D hard to call. Trimming stripped 3 bases from V and 5 bases from J, with 16 bases between. Germline V gene sequence: CDR1 GTSNPN, CDR2 SVGIG (reference sequence). The CDR3 is 15 residues long. The CDR3 loop is CAWRAKTLGTGELFF. Here the CDR3 DNA reads TGTGCCTGGAGGGCAAAAACCTTAGGAACCGGGGAGCTGTTTTTT.

This clonotype was detected ten times or more. The rearrangement joins TRBV20-1 to TRBJ2-5; possible D gene TRBD2, 6 bases. Germline CDR1 is DFQATT and CDR2 is SNEGSKA (reference sequence). The CDR3 is made up of 15 amino acids. V was clipped by 3 bases and J by 4 bases, with 18 bases between them. CDR3: CSARSTSFEGETQYF. For the CDR3, the DNA is TGCAGTGCTAGGAGTACTAGCTTTGAAGGAGAGACCCAGTACTTC.

In its sample, this clonotype was seen a few times. The chain recombines TRBV18 with TRBJ2-1, with D unclear. Trimming stripped 6 bases from V and 3 bases from J, with 9 bases between. Germline V gene sequence: CDR1 KGHSH, CDR2 LQKENI. This CDR3 spans 13 amino acids. The CDR3 bases are TGTGCCAGCTCCCCCTTCCACTACAATGAGCAGTTCTTC. Amino acids: CASSPFHYNEQFF.

This clonotype has just a few counts. The rearrangement links TRBV6-6 to TRBJ2-5; D unclear. V was pared by 2 bases and J by 4 bases, with 8 bases between. CDR1 is MNHNY and CDR2 is SVGAGI in the germline V gene (reference sequence). The CDR3 contains 13 residues. Written as DNA, the CDR3 is TGTGCCAGCAGTTACGGGGTGGGAGAGACCCAGTACTTC. This codes for CASSYGVGETQYF.

The V gene is TRBV5-1, the J gene TRBJ1-1, with 7 bases aligning to TRBD1. The CDR3 is 15 amino acids. Per the germline V gene, CDR1 is SGHRS and CDR2 is YFSETQ. Trimming took 5 bases from V and 3 from J; bases not matched to a gene: 10. The CDR3 loop reads CASRVQGVTDTEAFF. The CDR3 bases are TGCGCCAGCAGAGTCCAGGGGGTAACCGACACTGAAGCTTTCTTT.